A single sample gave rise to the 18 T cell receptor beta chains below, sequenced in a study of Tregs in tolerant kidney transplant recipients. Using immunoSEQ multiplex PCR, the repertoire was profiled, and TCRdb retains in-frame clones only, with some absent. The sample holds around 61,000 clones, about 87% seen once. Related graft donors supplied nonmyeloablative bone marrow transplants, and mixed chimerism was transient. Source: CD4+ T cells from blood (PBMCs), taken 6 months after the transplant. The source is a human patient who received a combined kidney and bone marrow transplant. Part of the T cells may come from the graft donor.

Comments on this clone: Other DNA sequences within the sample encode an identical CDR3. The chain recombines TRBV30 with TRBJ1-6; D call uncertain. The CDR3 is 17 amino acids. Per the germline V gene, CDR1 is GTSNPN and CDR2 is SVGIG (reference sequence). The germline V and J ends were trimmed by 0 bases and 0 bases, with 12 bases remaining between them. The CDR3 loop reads CAWSVLRDRSYNSPLHF. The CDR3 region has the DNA TGTGCCTGGAGTGTATTGAGGGATCGCTCCTATAATTCACCCCTCCACTTT. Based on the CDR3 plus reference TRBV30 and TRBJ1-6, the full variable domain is SQTIHQWPATLVQPVGSPLSLECTVEGTSNPNLYWYRQAAGRGLQLLFYSVGIGQISSEVPQNLSASRPQDRQFILSSKKLLLSDSGFYLCAWSVLRDRSYNSPLHFGNGTRLTVT.

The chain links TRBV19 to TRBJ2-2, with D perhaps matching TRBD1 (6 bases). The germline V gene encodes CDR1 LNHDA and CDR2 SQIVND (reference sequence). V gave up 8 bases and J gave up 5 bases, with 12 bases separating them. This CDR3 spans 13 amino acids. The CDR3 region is CASVRGLTGELFF. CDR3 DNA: TGTGCCAGTGTCAGGGGCCTAACCGGGGAGCTGTTTTTT.

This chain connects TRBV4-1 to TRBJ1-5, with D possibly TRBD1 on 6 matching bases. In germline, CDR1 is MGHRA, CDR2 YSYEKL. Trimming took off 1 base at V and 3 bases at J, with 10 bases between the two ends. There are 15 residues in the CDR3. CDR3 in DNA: TGCGCCAGCAGCCAAGGGGGGCATTCCAATCAGCCCCAGCATTTT. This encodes CASSQGGHSNQPQHF.

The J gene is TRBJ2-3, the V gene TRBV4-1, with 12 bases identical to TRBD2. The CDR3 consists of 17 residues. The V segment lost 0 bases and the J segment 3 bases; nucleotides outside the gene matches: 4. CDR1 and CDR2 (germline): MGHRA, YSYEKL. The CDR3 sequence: CASSQDGTSGGTDTQYF. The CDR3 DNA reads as TGCGCCAGCAGCCAAGATGGTACTAGCGGGGGGACAGATACGCAGTATTTT.

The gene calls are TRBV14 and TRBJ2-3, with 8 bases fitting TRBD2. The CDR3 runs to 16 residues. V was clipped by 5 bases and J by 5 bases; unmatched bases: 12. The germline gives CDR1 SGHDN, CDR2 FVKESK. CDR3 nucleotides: TGTGCCAGCAGCAAAATGGGCGGGGGGATGAGAGATACGCAGTATTTT. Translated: CASSKMGGGMRDTQYF. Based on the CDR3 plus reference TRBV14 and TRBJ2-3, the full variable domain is EAGVTQFPSHSVIEKGQTVTLRCDPISGHDNLYWYRRVMGKEIKFLLHFVKESKQDESGMPNNRFLAERTGGTYSTLKVQPAELEDSGVYFCASSKMGGGMRDTQYFGPGTRLTVL.

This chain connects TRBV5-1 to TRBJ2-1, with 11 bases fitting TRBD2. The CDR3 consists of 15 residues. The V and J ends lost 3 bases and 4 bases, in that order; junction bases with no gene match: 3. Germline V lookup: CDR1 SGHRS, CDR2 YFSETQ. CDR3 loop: CASSSSGGIYNEQFF. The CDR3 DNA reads TGCGCCAGCAGCTCTAGCGGGGGGATATACAATGAGCAGTTCTTC.

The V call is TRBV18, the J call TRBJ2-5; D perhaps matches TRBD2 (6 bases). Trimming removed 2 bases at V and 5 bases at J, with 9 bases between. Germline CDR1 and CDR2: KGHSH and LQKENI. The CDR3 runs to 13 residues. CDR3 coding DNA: TGTGCCAGCTCACCATCGGGGGTTGAGACCCAGTACTTC. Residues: CASSPSGVETQYF.

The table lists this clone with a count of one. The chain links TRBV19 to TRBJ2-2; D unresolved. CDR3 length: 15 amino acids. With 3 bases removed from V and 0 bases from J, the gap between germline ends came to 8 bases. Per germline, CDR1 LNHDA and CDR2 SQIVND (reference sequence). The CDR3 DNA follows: TGTGCCAGTAGTATGCAGACAACGAACACCGGGGAGCTGTTTTTT. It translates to CASSMQTTNTGELFF.

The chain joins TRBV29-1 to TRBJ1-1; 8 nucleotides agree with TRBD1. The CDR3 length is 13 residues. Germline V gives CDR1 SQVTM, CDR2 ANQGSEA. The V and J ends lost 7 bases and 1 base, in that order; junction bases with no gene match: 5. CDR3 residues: CSGKQGGNTEAFF. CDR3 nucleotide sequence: TGCAGCGGGAAACAGGGGGGGAACACTGAAGCTTTCTTT.

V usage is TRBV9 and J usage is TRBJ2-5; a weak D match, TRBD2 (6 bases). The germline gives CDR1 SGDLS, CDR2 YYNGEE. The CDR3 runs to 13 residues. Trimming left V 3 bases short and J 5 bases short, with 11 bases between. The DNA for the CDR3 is TGTGCCAGCAGCGGGGGGACTTTCGAGACCCAGTACTTC. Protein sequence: CASSGGTFETQYF.

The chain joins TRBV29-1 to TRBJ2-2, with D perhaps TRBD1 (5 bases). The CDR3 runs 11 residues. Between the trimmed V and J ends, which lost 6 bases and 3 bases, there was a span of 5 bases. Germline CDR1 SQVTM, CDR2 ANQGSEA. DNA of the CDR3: TGCAGCGTACAGGACACCGGGGAGCTGTTTTTT. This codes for CSVQDTGELFF.

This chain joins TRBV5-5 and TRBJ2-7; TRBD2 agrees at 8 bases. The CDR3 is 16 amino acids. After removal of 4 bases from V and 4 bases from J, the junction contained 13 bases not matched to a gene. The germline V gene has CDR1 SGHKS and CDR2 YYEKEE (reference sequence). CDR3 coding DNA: TGTGCCAGCAGCCCACTTTTCTCAGCGGGAGAGTACGAGCAGTACTTC. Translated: CASSPLFSAGEYEQYF.

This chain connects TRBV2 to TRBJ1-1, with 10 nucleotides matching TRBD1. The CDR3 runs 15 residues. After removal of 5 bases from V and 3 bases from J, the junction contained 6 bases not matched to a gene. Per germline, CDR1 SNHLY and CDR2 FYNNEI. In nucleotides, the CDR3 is TGTGCCAGCAGTCGGACAGGGGGAAGGTACACTGAAGCTTTCTTT. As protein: CASSRTGGRYTEAFF. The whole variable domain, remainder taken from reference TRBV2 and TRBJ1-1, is EPEVTQTPSHQVTQMGQEVILRCVPISNHLYFYWYRQILGQKVEFLVSFYNNEISEKSEIFDDQFSVERPDGSNFTLKIRSTKLEDSAMYFCASSRTGGRYTEAFFGQGTRLTVV.

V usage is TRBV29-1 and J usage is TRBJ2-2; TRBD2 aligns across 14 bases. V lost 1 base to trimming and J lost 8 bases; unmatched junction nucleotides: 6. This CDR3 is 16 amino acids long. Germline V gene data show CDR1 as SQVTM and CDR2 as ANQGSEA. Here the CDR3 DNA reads TGCAGCGTTGAAGGCGCGGGACTAGCGGGAGTGGGGGAGCTGTTTTTT. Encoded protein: CSVEGAGLAGVGELFF.

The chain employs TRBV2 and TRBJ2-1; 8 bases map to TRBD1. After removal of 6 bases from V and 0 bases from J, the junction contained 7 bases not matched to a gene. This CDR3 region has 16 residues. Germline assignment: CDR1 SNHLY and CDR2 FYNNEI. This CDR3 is CASRGDRLSSYNEQFF. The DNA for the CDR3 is TGTGCCAGCAGGGGGGACAGGCTCAGCTCCTACAATGAGCAGTTCTTC. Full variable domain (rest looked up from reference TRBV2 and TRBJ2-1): EPEVTQTPSHQVTQMGQEVILRCVPISNHLYFYWYRQILGQKVEFLVSFYNNEISEKSEIFDDQFSVERPDGSNFTLKIRSTKLEDSAMYFCASRGDRLSSYNEQFFGPGTRLTVL.

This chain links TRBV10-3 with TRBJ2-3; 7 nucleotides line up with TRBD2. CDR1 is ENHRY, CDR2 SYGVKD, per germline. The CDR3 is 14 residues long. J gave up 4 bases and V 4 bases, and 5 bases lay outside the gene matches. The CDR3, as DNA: TGTGCCATCAGTGGAGGGAGGGGCCCAGATACGCAGTATTTT. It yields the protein CAISGGRGPDTQYF.

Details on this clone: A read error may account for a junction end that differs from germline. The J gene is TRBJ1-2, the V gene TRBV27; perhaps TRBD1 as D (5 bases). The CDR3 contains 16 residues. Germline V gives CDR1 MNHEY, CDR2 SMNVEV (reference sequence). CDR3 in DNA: TGTGCCAGCAGATTATCGGGGCCTAACGGCCACTATGGCTACACCTTC. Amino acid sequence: CASRLSGPNGHYGYTF.

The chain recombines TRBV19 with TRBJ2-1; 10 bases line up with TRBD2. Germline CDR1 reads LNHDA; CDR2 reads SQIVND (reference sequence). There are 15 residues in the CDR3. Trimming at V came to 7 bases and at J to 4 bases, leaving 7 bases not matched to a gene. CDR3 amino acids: CASIDRTSGYNEQFF. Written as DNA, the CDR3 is TGTGCCAGTATAGATAGGACTAGCGGTTACAATGAGCAGTTCTTC.